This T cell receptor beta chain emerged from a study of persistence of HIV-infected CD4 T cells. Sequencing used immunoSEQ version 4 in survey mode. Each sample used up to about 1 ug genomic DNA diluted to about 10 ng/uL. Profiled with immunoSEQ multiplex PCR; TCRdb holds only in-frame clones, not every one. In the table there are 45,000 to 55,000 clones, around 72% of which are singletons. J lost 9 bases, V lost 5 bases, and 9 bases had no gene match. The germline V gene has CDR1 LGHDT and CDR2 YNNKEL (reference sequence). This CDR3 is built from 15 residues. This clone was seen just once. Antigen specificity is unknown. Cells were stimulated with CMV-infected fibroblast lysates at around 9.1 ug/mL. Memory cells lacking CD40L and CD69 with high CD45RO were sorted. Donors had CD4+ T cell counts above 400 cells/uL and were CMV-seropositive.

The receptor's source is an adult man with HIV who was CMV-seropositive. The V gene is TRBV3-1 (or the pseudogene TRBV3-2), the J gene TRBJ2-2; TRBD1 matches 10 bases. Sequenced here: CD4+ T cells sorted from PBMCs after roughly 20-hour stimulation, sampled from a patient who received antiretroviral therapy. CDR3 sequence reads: CASSSHDRGLRELFF. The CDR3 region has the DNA TGTGCCAGCAGCTCTCATGACAGGGGGCTCCGGGAGCTGTTTTTT.